This T cell receptor (beta chain) was documented in a study of CD8+CD57+ T cells in acquired aplastic anemia. CDR3 size: 16 residues. Germline V lookup: CDR1 SGHVS, CDR2 FNYEAQ. J gave up 5 bases and V 5 bases, and 6 bases lay outside the gene matches. Genomic DNA acted as the template from which TCR beta VDJ combination and CDR3 sequence profiling were carried out. TCRdb passed the reads through MiXCR, listing each CDR3 protein once. The sample shows some 120,000 distinct CDR3 sequences, 40% of them seen only once. An expansion of CD8+CD57+ cells by flow cytometry had been shown in patients chosen for sequencing.

This clonotype was obtained from a human donor with aplastic anemia. This sequence joins TRBV7-6 and TRBJ2-3; 14 nucleotides line up with TRBD2. What was sequenced was sorted CD4+, CD8+, or CD8+CD57+ T cells (not recorded which) from PBMCs. The CDR3 DNA sequence: TGTGCCAGCAGCCTGACTAGCGGGGGGGCGGGAGATACGCAGTATTTT. Its translation: CASSLTSGGAGDTQYF.